The rows below give T cell receptor beta chains drawn from one sample of a study of cytomegalovirus exposure and HLA in healthy donors. Some clones are missing from TCRdb's copy, which holds only in-frame ones; the method was immunoSEQ multiplex PCR. The repertoire includes about 190,000 clones, 70% to 80% of them detected once, and around 2.2% sits in the top ten. Sequencing input: PBMCs. The receptor source for this set is a woman aged 30 to 39 in good health and CMV-seropositive. The CDR3 runs from the conserved cysteine through the conserved F or W. The D gene is left open where the match is weak. Clone size, where shown, is once, few, many, or a class for clones that have expanded.

d_gene,abundance,len,v_gene,j_gene,CDR3aa,CDR3nt
-,-,14,TRBV9,TRBJ2-7,CASSERQGNIEQYF,TGTGCCAGCAGCGAGAGGCAGGGGAACATCGAGCAGTACTTC
TRBD1,-,14,TRBV29-1,TRBJ1-2,CSVARQGINYGYTF,TGCAGCGTCGCCCGACAGGGGATCAACTATGGCTACACCTTC
-,-,15,TRBV6-6,TRBJ1-2,CASNPTKMGSDGYTF,TGTGCCAGCAACCCCACAAAAATGGGCTCCGATGGCTACACCTTC
-,few,15,TRBV6-5,TRBJ1-2,CASSSQPKIKGGYTF,TGTGCCAGCAGTTCTCAACCAAAAATTAAGGGGGGCTACACCTTC
TRBD2,-,14,TRBV10-3,TRBJ2-1,CAIDPGLDTMRQFF,TGTGCCATCGACCCGGGACTAGACACAATGAGGCAGTTCTTC
-,-,14,TRBV10-2,TRBJ2-5,CASSGGRDQETQYF,TGCGCCAGCAGTGGGGGGCGGGACCAAGAGACCCAGTACTTC
-,-,15,TRBV5-1,TRBJ1-4,CASSAGTGNNEKLFF,TGCGCCAGCAGCGCGGGGACGGGCAACAATGAAAAACTGTTTTTT
-,-,15,TRBV7-2,TRBJ1-5,CASSPLSQGYQPQHF,TGTGCCAGCAGCCCCCTGAGTCAGGGCTATCAGCCCCAGCATTTT
-,few,18,TRBV7-9,TRBJ1-2,CASSLGSRAKADYYGYTF,TGTGCCAGCAGCTTAGGGTCCCGGGCCAAAGCGGATTACTATGGCTACACCTTC
TRBD2,-,16,TRBV7-3,TRBJ2-3,CASSLLAGFSTDTQYF,TGTGCCAGCAGCTTGCTAGCGGGGTTCAGCACAGATACGCAGTATTTT
-,-,13,TRBV9,TRBJ2-1,CASSVLAYNEQFF,TGTGCCAGCAGCGTACTAGCCTACAATGAGCAGTTCTTC
-,-,14,TRBV19,TRBJ1-3,CASSIRQPGNTIYF,TGTGCCAGTAGTATCCGACAGCCCGGAAACACCATATATTTT
TRBD2,-,15,TRBV7-8,TRBJ2-7,CASSREVAGTYEQYF,TGTGCCAGCAGCAGAGAAGTAGCGGGAACCTACGAGCAGTACTTC
TRBD1,-,14,TRBV29-1,TRBJ2-1,CSVEAPGQGLVGFF,TGCAGCGTTGAAGCTCCGGGACAGGGTTTAGTGGGGTTCTTC
-,-,15,TRBV27,TRBJ1-5,CASSLLFDTNQPQHF,TGTGCCAGCAGTTTATTGTTTGACACTAATCAGCCCCAGCATTTT
TRBD1,-,18,TRBV5-4,TRBJ1-1,CASSEITGVLVGNTEAFF,TGTGCCAGCAGCGAGATAACAGGGGTGCTTGTGGGGAACACTGAAGCTTTCTTT
TRBD1,-,15,TRBV4-2,TRBJ2-7,CASSHEGQGPYEQYF,TGTGCCAGCAGCCATGAGGGACAGGGACCCTACGAGCAGTACTTC